This T cell receptor (beta chain) was found in a study of T cell therapy after organ transplantation. Overall study context: T cells were expanded 2 to 3 weeks with 30 CMV class I/II epitopes. Across 2 to 6 intravenous infusions, patients got a median of 1.92 x 10^8 CMV-specific T cells. The study's findings and limits: Nonresponder repertoires showed strong pretherapy expansions, barely changing post-therapy.

Points on this clone: Its antigen remains unidentified.

J gave up 4 bases and V 1 base, and 2 bases lay outside the gene matches. CDR3 length: 14 residues. The V gene's germline CDR1 is MNHEY and CDR2 SMNVEV (reference sequence). Sequenced by immunoSEQ multiplex PCR; TCRdb stores in-frame clones only, minus some. Of approximately 52,000 clones in the sample, over 90% were seen once. The source material was CD8+ T cells from blood, sampled before autologous CMV-specific T cell therapy. The clonotype comes from a human patient who had received a solid organ transplant and had CMV disease. The rearrangement joins TRBV27 to TRBJ2-7, with 9 bases lining up with TRBD1. In DNA, the CDR3 is TGTGCCAGCAGTTTATTGGGACAGGGTTACGAGCAGTACTTC. Protein sequence: CASSLLGQGYEQYF.